The sequence of this T cell receptor beta chain was determined in a study of CD4 T cells in relation to SARS-CoV-2 and coronaviruses. Study at large: TCR beta CDR3s were sequenced after approximately ten-day antigen culture of PBMCs. The restricting HLA molecule for shared crossreactive spike epitopes was mapped. Study results and limitations: Compared with monoreactive clones, crossreactive clones showed significantly weaker SARS-CoV-2 expansion.

On this clone: What it binds is not known.

The unexposed donors gave CD4+ T cells in 2011-2018, prior to COVID-19. CD4+ T cells were isolated from the cells after around 9 days of culture. Unexposed-donor CD4+ T cells were probed with SARS-CoV-2 S/N and four cold-coronavirus spikes, cells permitting. Sequencing was performed with immunoSEQ multiplex PCR; in TCRdb, only in-frame clones are kept and a portion is missing. The sample has tens of thousands of clones, around 72% seen once. Germline V gene sequence: CDR1 KGHDR, CDR2 SFDVKD. Trimming removed 8 bases at V and 10 bases at J, with 11 bases between. There are 12 residues in the CDR3. The chain joins TRBV24-1 to TRBJ1-6; D is uncertain. The sequenced sample was CD4+ T cells from PBMCs, cultured in vitro. The clonotype was recovered from a human donor in good health. Written as DNA, the CDR3 is TGTGCCACCACCGAAGGGCACTCACCCCTCCACTTT. Encoded protein: CATTEGHSPLHF.